Below, 29 T cell receptor beta chains from the same sample are listed, as sequenced in a study of cytomegalovirus exposure and HLA in healthy donors. The PCR employed 60 Vbeta primers together with 13 Jbeta primers. Repertoires were generated with immunoSEQ multiplex PCR, while TCRdb's copy carries only in-frame clones and drops some. Counted here are some 140,000 clones, 77% occurring once; the ten biggest clones make up 1.2% to 1.5%. The sample comprised PBMCs. Receptors were obtained from a woman in her thirties or forties in good health and CMV-seronegative.

The chain joins TRBV5-4 to TRBJ1-6, with D possibly matching TRBD1 (6 bases). Germline lookup yields CDR1 SGHNT and CDR2 YYREEE (reference sequence). The CDR3 is 14 amino acids. V was pared by 7 bases and J by 10 bases, with 18 bases between. CDR3: CASQLPGERSPLHF. CDR3 coding DNA: TGTGCCAGCCAGTTACCAGGGGAGCGCTCACCCCTCCACTTT.

The rearrangement joins TRBV5-1 to TRBJ2-6; 7 bases agree with TRBD1. Germline V gene sequence: CDR1 SGHRS, CDR2 YFSETQ. This CDR3 has 19 residues. V gave up 0 bases and J gave up 0 bases; unmatched junction bases: 9. The CDR3, as DNA: TGCGCCAGCAGCTTGGAGCGAGGGGACAGTCCCTCTGGGGCCAACGTCCTGACTTTC. This sequence encodes CASSLERGDSPSGANVLTF. The variable domain in full, with the rest retrieved from reference TRBV5-1 and TRBJ2-6, is KAGVTQTPRYLIKTRGQQVTLSCSPISGHRSVSWYQQTPGQGLQFLFEYFSETQRNKGNFPGRFSGRQFSNSRSEMNVSTLELGDSALYLCASSLERGDSPSGANVLTFGAGSRLTVL.

This clone was observed a single time. The chain joins TRBV6-1 to TRBJ2-7; the D gene is possibly TRBD2 (5 bases). V was clipped by 2 bases and J by 2 bases, with 13 bases between them. CDR1 MNHNS and CDR2 SASEGT come from the germline V gene. The CDR3 contains 15 residues. The CDR3 loop is CASSERPGGPYEQYF. The DNA of the CDR3 is TGTGCCAGCAGTGAAAGGCCCGGAGGCCCCTACGAGCAGTACTTC.

This clone was found a few times. The rearrangement joins TRBV5-6 to TRBJ1-1; 7 positions agree with TRBD1. The V and J ends lost 0 bases and 6 bases, in that order; junction bases with no gene match: 2. The CDR3 contains 13 residues. Germline V lookup: CDR1 SGHDT, CDR2 YYEEEE. CDR3 in amino acids: CASSLDGTAEAFF. The CDR3 DNA is TGTGCCAGCAGCTTGGACGGGACAGCTGAAGCTTTCTTT.

This chain connects TRBV7-2 to TRBJ2-1; D gene unclear. V was cut by 3 bases and J by 4 bases, with 7 bases left in between. The CDR3 runs to 13 residues. Germline V gene data show CDR1 as SGHTA and CDR2 as FQGNSA. Written as DNA, the CDR3 is TGTGCCAGCAGCTTTGACGGGTACAATGAGCAGTTCTTC. It yields the protein CASSFDGYNEQFF.

The chain couples TRBV5-1 to TRBJ1-4; maybe TRBD1 (5 bases). In germline, CDR1 is SGHRS, CDR2 YFSETQ. This CDR3 comprises 15 residues. Trimming pared 0 bases from V and 4 bases from J, leaving 10 bases between. The CDR3, as DNA: TGCGCCAGCAGCTTGGAGGGGAACTATAATGAAAAACTGTTTTTT. Translating it yields CASSLEGNYNEKLFF.

The chain combines TRBV2 with TRBJ1-2, with 9 bases that match TRBD1. In germline, CDR1 is SNHLY, CDR2 FYNNEI. The CDR3 has 15 amino acids. After removal of 9 bases from V and 1 base from J, the junction contained 9 bases not matched to a gene. CDR3 nucleotide sequence: TGTGCCAGATCGACAGGGGGGCTAGTTAACTATGGCTACACCTTC. Its protein is CARSTGGLVNYGYTF. Filled out from reference TRBV2 and TRBJ1-2, the complete variable domain reads EPEVTQTPSHQVTQMGQEVILRCVPISNHLYFYWYRQILGQKVEFLVSFYNNEISEKSEIFDDQFSVERPDGSNFTLKIRSTKLEDSAMYFCARSTGGLVNYGYTFGSGTRLTVV.

This clone was recorded only once. V usage is TRBV5-1 and J usage is TRBJ1-1, with 8 bases matching TRBD1. CDR3 length equals 13 residues. J lost 10 bases, V lost 0 bases, and 5 bases had no gene match. Germline CDR1 SGHRS, CDR2 YFSETQ. CDR3 in DNA: TGCGCCAGCAGCTTGGGACAGGGGTATCCAGCTTTCTTT. Translating gives CASSLGQGYPAFF.

J is TRBJ2-7 and V is TRBV5-1; 11 bases fit TRBD1. Germline trimming cut 4 bases from V and 5 bases from J; bases unmatched to any gene: 8. Germline V gives CDR1 SGHRS, CDR2 YFSETQ. The CDR3 has 15 residues. Here the CDR3 DNA reads TGCGCCAGCAGCCGTTTGGGACAGGGGGTCGACGAGCAGTACTTC. Protein: CASSRLGQGVDEQYF.

The genes are TRBV19 and TRBJ2-7; D might be TRBD1 (6 bases). From germline, CDR1 is LNHDA and CDR2 SQIVND (reference sequence). The CDR3 contains 14 residues. V gave up 3 bases and J gave up 2 bases, with 11 bases separating them. The CDR3 is CASSMTAGAYEQYF. The CDR3 DNA sequence: TGTGCCAGTAGTATGACGGCAGGGGCCTACGAGCAGTACTTC.

The chain links TRBV4-1 to TRBJ2-1; a possible D gene is TRBD2 (5 bases). Germline V lookup: CDR1 MGHRA, CDR2 YSYEKL. Trimming took off 0 bases at V and 1 base at J, with 10 bases between the two ends. This CDR3 has 16 residues. The CDR3 bases are TGCGCCAGCAGCCAAGATATCGGGATTTCCTACAATGAGCAGTTCTTC. Its protein product is CASSQDIGISYNEQFF.

The gene calls are TRBV25-1 and TRBJ1-6; TRBD1 matches at 7 bases. Trimming took 6 bases from V and 8 from J; bases not matched to a gene: 4. CDR3 length: 13 amino acids. Germline V CDR1 and CDR2: MGHDK, SYGVNS. CDR3 DNA sequence: TGTGCCAGCAGCAGGGGGTTCGATTCACCCCTCCACTTT. It specifies CASSRGFDSPLHF.

The chain links TRBV19 to TRBJ1-5; perhaps TRBD1 as D (5 bases). The CDR3 consists of 15 residues. Germline V lookup: CDR1 LNHDA, CDR2 SQIVND (reference sequence). V lost 0 bases and J lost 0, with 6 bases in between. The CDR3 is CASSIEGLSNQPQHF. Written as DNA, the CDR3 is TGTGCCAGTAGTATAGAGGGGCTTAGCAATCAGCCCCAGCATTTT.

The CDR3 reads CASYSTSGRSYEQYF. In DNA, the CDR3 is TGTGCCAGCTACTCTACAAGTGGGAGGAGCTACGAGCAGTACTTC. This chain connects TRBV6-5 to TRBJ2-7; TRBD2 is a possible D gene (6 bases). Trimming cost V 8 bases and J 3 bases, with 20 bases left between them. From germline, CDR1 is MNHEY and CDR2 SVGAGI. This CDR3 has 15 amino acids.

V gene TRBV10-3 combines with J gene TRBJ1-4; 7 bases line up with TRBD1. The CDR3 is 16 amino acids. Germline CDR1 and CDR2: ENHRY and SYGVKD. V dropped 3 bases and J dropped 2; count of bases not matched to a gene: 6. The DNA of the CDR3 is TGTGCCATCAGTGAAGGAGGGGGCTCGACTAATGAAAAACTGTTTTTT. Translated: CAISEGGGSTNEKLFF.

The chain is built from TRBV27 and TRBJ1-4, with 7 positions matching TRBD1. The length of the CDR3 is 16 residues. Trimming removed 4 bases from V and 4 bases from J; junction bases left unmatched: 9. CDR1 MNHEY and CDR2 SMNVEV come from the germline V gene (reference sequence). DNA for the CDR3: TGTGCCAGCAGTTCAAAAAAGGACAGGAATAATGAAAAACTGTTTTTT. It translates to CASSSKKDRNNEKLFF. Based on the CDR3 plus reference TRBV27 and TRBJ1-4, the full variable domain is EAQVTQNPRYLITVTGKKLTVTCSQNMNHEYMSWYRQDPGLGLRQIYYSMNVEVTDKGDVPEGYKVSRKEKRNFPLILESPSPNQTSLYFCASSSKKDRNNEKLFFGSGTQLSVL.

This chain links TRBV10-3 with TRBJ2-3; D ambiguous. The CDR3 runs 12 residues. Trimming removed 5 bases at V and 4 bases at J, with 7 bases between. Germline V gene sequence: CDR1 ENHRY, CDR2 SYGVKD. The DNA of the CDR3 is TGTGCCATCAGTCTAGGTGCAGATACGCAGTATTTT. Protein product: CAISLGADTQYF.

The chain combines TRBV5-1 with TRBJ2-5; D is unresolved. V lost 3 bases to trimming and J lost 3 bases, with 18 bases between them. Germline-derived CDR1 and CDR2 are SGHRS and YFSETQ. CDR3 size: 16 residues. The DNA of the CDR3 is TGCGCCAGCAGCTCGCAGTCACAGAAGGCTAAAGAGACCCAGTACTTC. Residues: CASSSQSQKAKETQYF.

The chain carries TRBV10-3 and TRBJ2-7, with 8 bases identical to TRBD1. Germline CDR1 ENHRY, CDR2 SYGVKD. V dropped 10 bases and J dropped 3; count of bases not matched to a gene: 5. The CDR3 loop spans 12 amino acids. The CDR3 nucleotides are TGTGCCACCAGACAGGGGAACTACGAGCAGTACTTC. It translates to CATRQGNYEQYF.

The chain carries TRBV10-3 and TRBJ1-2, with 7 bases lining up with TRBD1. The junction had 11 bases not matched to a gene; V was cut back by 8 bases and J by 2 bases. Germline CDR1 is ENHRY and CDR2 is SYGVKD. The CDR3 is made up of 15 amino acids. CDR3 bases: TGTGCCATCGCAGCCAAGGACAGGCTGAACTATGGCTACACCTTC. It specifies CAIAAKDRLNYGYTF.

V gene TRBV5-6 combines with J gene TRBJ1-5, with no clear D. The CDR3 is 15 amino acids. V lost 2 bases and J 2 bases, leaving 11 bases between the germline ends. Germline CDR1 SGHDT, CDR2 YYEEEE. CDR3 nucleotide sequence: TGTGCCAGCAGCTTCCGAGGGCCAGGCAATCAGCCCCAGCATTTT. As protein: CASSFRGPGNQPQHF.

V and J are TRBV6-5 and TRBJ2-7, with 8 bases identical to TRBD2. In germline, CDR1 is MNHEY, CDR2 SVGAGI. The CDR3 is made up of 15 amino acids. The V segment lost 0 bases and the J segment 2 bases; nucleotides outside the gene matches: 3. The CDR3 reads CASSYSSGEPYEQYF. DNA for the CDR3: TGTGCCAGCAGTTACTCTAGCGGGGAGCCCTACGAGCAGTACTTC.

The rearrangement joins TRBV2 to TRBJ1-1; TRBD1 is a possible D gene (5 bases). There are 15 residues in the CDR3. Germline V CDR1 and CDR2: SNHLY, FYNNEI. V was pared by 3 bases and J by 1 base, with 12 bases between. Here the CDR3 DNA reads TGTGCCAGCAGTGAGGGGGGAGCTAGGAACACTGAAGCTTTCTTT. Translated, it gives CASSEGGARNTEAFF.

V usage is TRBV28 and J usage is TRBJ2-7; D might be TRBD2 (6 bases). V lost 5 bases to trimming and J lost 3 bases, with 20 bases between them. Per the germline V gene, CDR1 is MDHEN and CDR2 is SYDVKM. The CDR3 sequence is 16 residues long. The CDR3 sequence is CASSDFGRGRGYEQYF. The CDR3 DNA reads as TGTGCCAGCAGTGACTTCGGGCGGGGTAGGGGCTACGAGCAGTACTTC.

As regards this clone: One end of the junction varies from germline; a read error may be responsible. The chain joins TRBV18 to TRBJ2-3, with D perhaps matching TRBD2 (5 bases). Germline CDR1 is KGHSH and CDR2 is LQKENI. The length of the CDR3 is 13 residues. The CDR3 here is CAGSPHPGDTQYF. DNA for the CDR3: TGTGCCGGCTCACCACACCCGGGGGATACGCAGTATTTT.

V usage is TRBV19 and J usage is TRBJ1-2; D gene ambiguous. Germline V gives CDR1 LNHDA, CDR2 SQIVND (reference sequence). Trimming cost V 3 bases and J 4 bases, with 12 bases left between them. The CDR3 sequence is 14 residues long. CDR3 bases: TGTGCCAGTAGTATCCGGGGATCCCTCTATGGCTACACCTTC. Amino acid sequence: CASSIRGSLYGYTF.

This clone was picked up one time. The chain links TRBV30 to TRBJ1-1, with D maybe TRBD1 (5 bases). The CDR3 extends over 13 amino acids. The V and J ends lost 1 base and 1 base respectively, with 7 bases between them. Germline CDR1 is GTSNPN and CDR2 is SVGIG (reference sequence). CDR3 region: CAWSEQGNTEAFF. CDR3 sequence (DNA): TGTGCCTGGAGTGAGCAGGGGAACACTGAAGCTTTCTTT. Filled out from reference TRBV30 and TRBJ1-1, the complete variable domain reads SQTIHQWPATLVQPVGSPLSLECTVEGTSNPNLYWYRQAAGRGLQLLFYSVGIGQISSEVPQNLSASRPQDRQFILSSKKLLLSDSGFYLCAWSEQGNTEAFFGQGTRLTVV.

This clone was counted many times. V is TRBV5-6 and J is TRBJ1-2; D perhaps matches TRBD1 (5 bases). The V end lost 5 bases, the J end lost 2 bases, and 10 bases lay between the germline ends. The CDR3 contains 13 residues. The germline CDR1 and CDR2 sequences are SGHDT and YYEEEE. The CDR3 DNA sequence: TGTGCCAGCAGTCGACAGCTCAACTATGGCTACACCTTC. Translated: CASSRQLNYGYTF.

J is TRBJ1-5 and V is TRBV19; 7 positions match TRBD1. The junction had 15 bases not matched to a gene; V was cut back by 7 bases and J by 6 bases. Germline CDR1 is LNHDA and CDR2 is SQIVND (reference sequence). This CDR3 is 16 amino acids long. DNA of the CDR3: TGTGCCAGTATCCCCACCCCCGACAGGGCTAGTCAGCCCCAGCATTTT. This gives the protein CASIPTPDRASQPQHF. The variable domain in full, completed from reference TRBV19 and TRBJ1-5, reads DGGITQSPKYLFRKEGQNVTLSCEQNLNHDAMYWYRQDPGQGLRLIYYSQIVNDFQKGDIAEGYSVSREKKESFPLTVTSAQKNPTAFYLCASIPTPDRASQPQHFGDGTRLSIL.